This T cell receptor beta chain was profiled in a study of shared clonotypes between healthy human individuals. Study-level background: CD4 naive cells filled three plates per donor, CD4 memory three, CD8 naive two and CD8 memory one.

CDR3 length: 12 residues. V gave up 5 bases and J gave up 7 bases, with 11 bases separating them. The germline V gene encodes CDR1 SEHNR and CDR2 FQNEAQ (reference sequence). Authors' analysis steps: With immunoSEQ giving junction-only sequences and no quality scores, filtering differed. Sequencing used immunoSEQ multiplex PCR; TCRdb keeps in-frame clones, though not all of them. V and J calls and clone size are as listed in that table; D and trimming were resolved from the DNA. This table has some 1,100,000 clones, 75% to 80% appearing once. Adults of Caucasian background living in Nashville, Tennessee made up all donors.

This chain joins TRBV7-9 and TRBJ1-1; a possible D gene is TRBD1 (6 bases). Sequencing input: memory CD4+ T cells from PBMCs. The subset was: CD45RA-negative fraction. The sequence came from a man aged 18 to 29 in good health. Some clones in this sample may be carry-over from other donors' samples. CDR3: CASSRGQLEAFF. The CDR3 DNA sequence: TGTGCCAGCAGCCGCGGACAGCTTGAAGCTTTCTTT.